These T cell receptor beta chains were read from a single sample in a study of T cell responses to AZD1222 COVID-19 vaccine. The protocol was immunoSEQ multiplex PCR, while the TCRdb copy is restricted to in-frame clones and leaves out a portion. The top ten hold under 1.5% of the sample, which has 100,000 to 150,000 clones, around 87% seen once. The input for sequencing was peripheral blood, taken on day 0 of AZD1222 vaccination. All receptors come from an adult in good health. The CDR3 runs from the conserved cysteine through the conserved F or W. Fields, in order: J gene, clone size, D gene, V gene, CDR3 DNA, CDR3 protein. D genes are given only for firm matches. The listing skips clone size in some rows; elsewhere it reads once, few, many or a size class.

j_gene: TRBJ2-7
abundance: .
d_gene: .
v_gene: TRBV19
CDR3nt: TGTGCCAGTAGTCCCCAGGGATTTCGCGAGCAGTACTTC
CDR3aa: CASSPQGFREQYF

j_gene: TRBJ2-2
abundance: .
d_gene: .
v_gene: TRBV18
CDR3nt: TGTGCCAGCTCACCAGCTGGATCCCGGGGGGAGCTGTTTTTT
CDR3aa: CASSPAGSRGELFF

j_gene: TRBJ2-3
abundance: .
d_gene: TRBD2
v_gene: TRBV27
CDR3nt: TGTGCCAGCAGGGCCCCCGGGGGGAGCACAGATACGCAGTATTTT
CDR3aa: CASRAPGGSTDTQYF

j_gene: TRBJ1-1
abundance: .
d_gene: .
v_gene: TRBV6-5
CDR3nt: TGTGCCACCGCGTGGGGTCTGAACACTGAAGCTTTCTTT
CDR3aa: CATAWGLNTEAFF

j_gene: TRBJ2-7
abundance: .
d_gene: TRBD1
v_gene: TRBV18
CDR3nt: TGTGCCAGCTCATTGGACAGGGAGTACGAGCAGTACTTC
CDR3aa: CASSLDREYEQYF

j_gene: TRBJ1-6
abundance: .
d_gene: .
v_gene: TRBV6-5
CDR3nt: TGTGCCATCCCTCAGACAGTTTATAATTCACCCCTCCACTTT
CDR3aa: CAIPQTVYNSPLHF

j_gene: TRBJ2-1
abundance: once
d_gene: TRBD1
v_gene: TRBV7-3
CDR3nt: TGTGCCAGCAGCCCCGGGACAGGGGGAAATGAGCAGTTCTTC
CDR3aa: CASSPGTGGNEQFF

j_gene: TRBJ1-2
abundance: .
d_gene: .
v_gene: TRBV13
CDR3nt: TGTGCCAGCAGCCTCGGAACAGGAAACTATGGCTACACCTTC
CDR3aa: CASSLGTGNYGYTF

j_gene: TRBJ1-4
abundance: .
d_gene: .
v_gene: TRBV5-1
CDR3nt: TGCGCCAGCAGCTTAGGACGGACAGTTGCAACTAATGAAAAACTGTTTTTT
CDR3aa: CASSLGRTVATNEKLFF

j_gene: TRBJ1-2
abundance: .
d_gene: .
v_gene: TRBV19
CDR3nt: TGTGCCAGTAGTGCGGAGGACATTAGGCTCCCGGGCTATGGCTACACCTTC
CDR3aa: CASSAEDIRLPGYGYTF

j_gene: TRBJ2-5
abundance: .
d_gene: .
v_gene: TRBV5-4
CDR3nt: TGTGCCAGCAGCTTAAGGCTAGCAGGAGAGACCCAGTACTTC
CDR3aa: CASSLRLAGETQYF

j_gene: TRBJ1-1
abundance: .
d_gene: .
v_gene: TRBV20-1
CDR3nt: TGCAGTGCTAGTGGTACGGCAGTTGCTTTCTTT
CDR3aa: CSASGTAVAFF

j_gene: TRBJ2-7
abundance: .
d_gene: .
v_gene: TRBV7-8
CDR3nt: TGTGCCAGCAGCTTAGGACTAGTGAGGTCCTACGAGCAGTACTTC
CDR3aa: CASSLGLVRSYEQYF

j_gene: TRBJ2-7
abundance: .
d_gene: .
v_gene: TRBV7-9
CDR3nt: TGTGCCAGCAGCCCGGAAGGGGTTGGGGTCAGGGACGAGCAGTACTTC
CDR3aa: CASSPEGVGVRDEQYF

j_gene: TRBJ1-4
abundance: .
d_gene: .
v_gene: TRBV4-1
CDR3nt: TGCGCCAGCAGCCAAGGGCAGGCCGGTGAAAAACTGTTTTTT
CDR3aa: CASSQGQAGEKLFF

j_gene: TRBJ2-3
abundance: .
d_gene: TRBD1
v_gene: TRBV5-1
CDR3nt: TGCGCCAGCCGAACCGTAGGGACAGGGAGACTTCCCTCTAGCACAGATACGCAGTATTTT
CDR3aa: CASRTVGTGRLPSSTDTQYF

j_gene: TRBJ1-5
abundance: few
d_gene: .
v_gene: TRBV6-1
CDR3nt: TGTGCCAGCAGCGAAGAGGGGAGAGCCCATCAGCCCCAGCATTTT
CDR3aa: CASSEEGRAHQPQHF

j_gene: TRBJ1-5
abundance: .
d_gene: TRBD1
v_gene: TRBV2
CDR3nt: TGTGCCAGCAGGGTGGACAGGACTTATGATAGCAATCAGCCCCAGCATTTT
CDR3aa: CASRVDRTYDSNQPQHF

j_gene: TRBJ1-5
abundance: .
d_gene: .
v_gene: TRBV6-5
CDR3nt: TGTGCCAGCAGCGCCCGGGGCTATCAGCCCCAGCATTTT
CDR3aa: CASSARGYQPQHF

j_gene: TRBJ2-7
abundance: .
d_gene: .
v_gene: TRBV6-5
CDR3nt: TGTGCCAGCATTGGTCCGGGACCGAGGTCCTACGAGCAGTACTTC
CDR3aa: CASIGPGPRSYEQYF

j_gene: TRBJ2-2
abundance: .
d_gene: .
v_gene: TRBV28
CDR3nt: TGTGCCAGCAGCCTCCGGAACTTTAACACCGGGGAGCTGTTTTTT
CDR3aa: CASSLRNFNTGELFF

j_gene: TRBJ1-6
abundance: .
d_gene: .
v_gene: TRBV5-8
CDR3nt: TGTGCCAGCAGCTTGGAGGGACATTCACCCCTCCACTTT
CDR3aa: CASSLEGHSPLHF

j_gene: TRBJ1-1
abundance: once
d_gene: .
v_gene: TRBV11-1
CDR3nt: TGTGCCAGCAGCTTAGTCGGTCCGAACACTGAAGCTTTCTTT
CDR3aa: CASSLVGPNTEAFF

j_gene: TRBJ1-2
abundance: .
d_gene: TRBD1
v_gene: TRBV6-1
CDR3nt: TGTGCCAGCAGTGAATCAGGGGGACCGTATGGCTACACCTTC
CDR3aa: CASSESGGPYGYTF

j_gene: TRBJ1-2
abundance: .
d_gene: .
v_gene: TRBV3-1/TRBV3-2
CDR3nt: TGTGCCAGCAGCCGGGGCAGGGGATCGAACTATGGCTACACCTTC
CDR3aa: CASSRGRGSNYGYTF

j_gene: TRBJ1-4
abundance: .
d_gene: .
v_gene: TRBV20-1
CDR3nt: TGCAGTGCTAGTCCGGACGTCGGGGAGGGTAATGAAAAACTGTTTTTT
CDR3aa: CSASPDVGEGNEKLFF

j_gene: TRBJ2-7
abundance: .
d_gene: TRBD2
v_gene: TRBV5-4
CDR3nt: TGTGCCAGCAGCTTGGGACTAGCGGGGGGACCGGAGCAGTACTTC
CDR3aa: CASSLGLAGGPEQYF

j_gene: TRBJ1-5
abundance: once
d_gene: .
v_gene: TRBV2
CDR3nt: TGTGCCAGCAGTGAGGGACGGGGTAAAAATCGGCCCCAGCATTTT
CDR3aa: CASSEGRGKNRPQHF

j_gene: TRBJ1-1
abundance: .
d_gene: .
v_gene: TRBV29-1
CDR3nt: TGCAGCGTGGAGGACAGCGCTGAAGCTTTCTTT
CDR3aa: CSVEDSAEAFF

j_gene: TRBJ1-5
abundance: .
d_gene: .
v_gene: TRBV6-5
CDR3nt: TGTGCCAGCAGTTATCAGGGGCTGGGGCCCCAGCATTTT
CDR3aa: CASSYQGLGPQHF

j_gene: TRBJ1-2
abundance: .
d_gene: .
v_gene: TRBV5-4
CDR3nt: TGTGCCAGCAGCTTGGAGGGAAACTATGGCTACACCTTC
CDR3aa: CASSLEGNYGYTF

j_gene: TRBJ2-7
abundance: .
d_gene: .
v_gene: TRBV6-5
CDR3nt: TGTGCCAGCAGTTACCCGGCGACAGGGGAGGGCGAGCAGTACTTC
CDR3aa: CASSYPATGEGEQYF

j_gene: TRBJ2-7
abundance: .
d_gene: .
v_gene: TRBV30
CDR3nt: TGTGCCTGGAGTAGAACCAGGGACGAGCAGTACTTC
CDR3aa: CAWSRTRDEQYF

j_gene: TRBJ1-2
abundance: few
d_gene: .
v_gene: TRBV11-2
CDR3nt: TGTGCCAGCCAGAACAGTTTTCGTTCGTCTGGCTACACCTTC
CDR3aa: CASQNSFRSSGYTF

j_gene: TRBJ2-1
abundance: .
d_gene: .
v_gene: TRBV12-2
CDR3nt: TGTGCAAGTCGCTTGGGACAGGGGTCCTACAATGAGCAGTTCTTC
CDR3aa: CASRLGQGSYNEQFF

j_gene: TRBJ1-6
abundance: .
d_gene: .
v_gene: TRBV12-3/TRBV12-4
CDR3nt: TGTGCCAGCAGTTCCTGGGACAATTCACCCCTCCACTTT
CDR3aa: CASSSWDNSPLHF

j_gene: TRBJ2-3
abundance: .
d_gene: .
v_gene: TRBV11-2
CDR3nt: TGTGCCAGCAGCTGGGACCAGAGGGATACGCAGTATTTT
CDR3aa: CASSWDQRDTQYF

j_gene: TRBJ1-3
abundance: .
d_gene: TRBD1
v_gene: TRBV10-1
CDR3nt: TGCGCCAGCAGTCCAAACGCGACAGGGCCCTCTGGAAACACCATATATTTT
CDR3aa: CASSPNATGPSGNTIYF

j_gene: TRBJ1-1
abundance: .
d_gene: .
v_gene: TRBV18
CDR3nt: TGTGCCAGCTCACCGGGACAATCTTTAGCTTTCTTT
CDR3aa: CASSPGQSLAFF

j_gene: TRBJ1-1
abundance: .
d_gene: .
v_gene: TRBV3-1/TRBV3-2
CDR3nt: TGTGCCAGCAGCCAAGTGGGTACTGAAGCTTTCTTT
CDR3aa: CASSQVGTEAFF

j_gene: TRBJ2-7
abundance: few
d_gene: .
v_gene: TRBV25-1
CDR3nt: TGTGCCAGCAGTGCACCAGGGGACCTCTACGAGCAGTACTTC
CDR3aa: CASSAPGDLYEQYF

j_gene: TRBJ2-7
abundance: once
d_gene: .
v_gene: TRBV12-3/TRBV12-4
CDR3nt: TGTGCCAGCAGAAGGACGCCTACGGCCGAGCAGTACTTC
CDR3aa: CASRRTPTAEQYF

j_gene: TRBJ1-5
abundance: .
d_gene: TRBD1
v_gene: TRBV19
CDR3nt: TGTGCCAGTAGTCGCGGACAGGGGTACGGGCCCCAGCATTTT
CDR3aa: CASSRGQGYGPQHF

j_gene: TRBJ2-7
abundance: .
d_gene: .
v_gene: TRBV5-6
CDR3nt: TGTGCCAGCAGCTTCGGTGGCGAGCAGTACTTC
CDR3aa: CASSFGGEQYF

j_gene: TRBJ1-5
abundance: .
d_gene: TRBD1
v_gene: TRBV4-1
CDR3nt: TGCGCCAGCAGCCAGAGACAGGGGGGCTCCAATCAGCCCCAGCATTTT
CDR3aa: CASSQRQGGSNQPQHF

j_gene: TRBJ1-1
abundance: once
d_gene: .
v_gene: TRBV4-1
CDR3nt: TGCGCCAGCAGCCACCCGGGACGGTTGAACACTGAAGCTTTCTTT
CDR3aa: CASSHPGRLNTEAFF

j_gene: TRBJ2-2
abundance: .
d_gene: .
v_gene: TRBV5-1
CDR3nt: TGCGCCAGCAGCTCTCACAGGGTAGCGAACACCGGGGAGCTGTTTTTT
CDR3aa: CASSSHRVANTGELFF

j_gene: TRBJ1-2
abundance: .
d_gene: .
v_gene: TRBV2
CDR3nt: TGTGCCAGCCGGGGCATACCTCGTGGCTACACCTTC
CDR3aa: CASRGIPRGYTF

j_gene: TRBJ2-7
abundance: .
d_gene: TRBD2
v_gene: TRBV11-2
CDR3nt: TGTGCCAGCAGACCCCTAGCGGGGGGCCTCTACGAGCAGTACTTC
CDR3aa: CASRPLAGGLYEQYF

j_gene: TRBJ2-5
abundance: .
d_gene: TRBD2
v_gene: TRBV10-3
CDR3nt: TGTGCCATCGGACCGGGAGGGGAGACCCAGTACTTC
CDR3aa: CAIGPGGETQYF